This TCR beta chain appears in the sequencing data of a study of cytomegalovirus exposure and HLA in healthy donors. The CDR3 runs 12 residues. Trimming took off 7 bases at V and 7 bases at J, with 16 bases between the two ends. CDR1 and CDR2 (germline): SQVTM, ANQGSEA. It was with 60 Vbeta and 13 Jbeta primers that the PCR ran. Here immunoSEQ multiplex PCR was the method, and the copy in TCRdb shows in-frame clones only, minus some. The sample shows some 95,000 clones, about 76% of them seen only once. The clonotype comes from a woman aged 40 to 50 in good health and CMV-seronegative. The gene calls are TRBV29-1 and TRBJ1-2; the D gene is possibly TRBD1 (5 bases). Specimen: PBMCs. The DNA of the CDR3 is TGCAGCGGCGCGAGTTTAAGGGGTGGCTACACCTTC. This encodes CSGASLRGGYTF.